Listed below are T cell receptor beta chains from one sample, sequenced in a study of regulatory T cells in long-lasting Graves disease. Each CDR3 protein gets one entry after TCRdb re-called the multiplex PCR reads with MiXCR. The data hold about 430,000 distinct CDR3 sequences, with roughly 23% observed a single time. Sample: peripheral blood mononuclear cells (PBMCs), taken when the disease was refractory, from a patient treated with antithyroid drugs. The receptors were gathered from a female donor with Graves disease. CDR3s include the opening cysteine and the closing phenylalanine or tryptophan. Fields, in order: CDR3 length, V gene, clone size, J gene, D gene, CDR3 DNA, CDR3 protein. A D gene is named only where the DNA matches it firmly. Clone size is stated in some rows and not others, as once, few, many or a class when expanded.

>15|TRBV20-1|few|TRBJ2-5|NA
TGCAGTGCTAGAGGCAGCGCCTATTTCGACGAGACCCAGTACTTC
CSARGSAYFDETQYF
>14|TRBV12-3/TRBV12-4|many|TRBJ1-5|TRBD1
TGTGCCAGCAGTTCCCGGGACAGGGGTCAGCCCCAGCATTTT
CASSSRDRGQPQHF
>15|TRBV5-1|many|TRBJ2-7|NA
TGCGCCAGCAGCTTGTCAGGAAGTAAGACCTACGAGCAGTACTTC
CASSLSGSKTYEQYF
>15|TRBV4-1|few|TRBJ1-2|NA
TGCGCCAGCAGCTTCCCGACTGAGATTCGGTTTGGCTACACCTTC
CASSFPTEIRFGYTF
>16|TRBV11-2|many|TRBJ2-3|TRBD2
TGTGCCAGCAGCTTAGATCGAGCGGGAGGCACAGATACGCAGTATTTT
CASSLDRAGGTDTQYF
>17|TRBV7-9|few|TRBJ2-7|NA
TGTGCCAGCAGCTTAGGGGTAGGCGGGGCGGGCCACTACGAGCAGTACTTC
CASSLGVGGAGHYEQYF
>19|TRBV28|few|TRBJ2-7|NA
TGTGCCAGCAGTTTAAACCCTAGTAATATACGGAAGAGGTCCTACGAGCAGTACTTC
CASSLNPSNIRKRSYEQYF
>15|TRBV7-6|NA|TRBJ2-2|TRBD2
TGTGCCAGCAGCCGGACTAGCGGGAGGTCCGGGGAGCTGTTTTTT
CASSRTSGRSGELFF
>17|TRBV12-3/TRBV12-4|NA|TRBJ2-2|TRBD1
TGTGCCAGCAGTTTGGGACAGGGGAGAGAGAACACCGGGGAGCTGTTTTTT
CASSLGQGRENTGELFF
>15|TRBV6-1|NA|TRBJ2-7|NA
TGTGCCAGCAGTCAGGCGGGACAGTATAGAAACGAGCAGTACTTC
CASSQAGQYRNEQYF
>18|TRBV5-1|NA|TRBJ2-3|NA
TGCGCCAGCAGCTTCGCCGACTCCGCGGCGAACCCCACAGATACGCAGTATTTT
CASSFADSAANPTDTQYF
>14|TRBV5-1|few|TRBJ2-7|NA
TGCGCCAGCAGCTTGGAGGCAGGACAATACGAGCAGTACTTC
CASSLEAGQYEQYF
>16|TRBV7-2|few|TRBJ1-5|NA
TGTGCCAGCAGCTTAGATGTTAGAACTAGCAATCAGCCCCAGCATTTT
CASSLDVRTSNQPQHF
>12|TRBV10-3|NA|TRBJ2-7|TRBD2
TGTGCCATCCTCGAAGCGGGAGGCGAGCAGTACTTC
CAILEAGGEQYF
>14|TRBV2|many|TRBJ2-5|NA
TGTGCCAGCAGCCTACAGGGTATAGGAGAGACCCAGTACTTC
CASSLQGIGETQYF
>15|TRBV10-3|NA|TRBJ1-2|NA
TGTGCCATCAGGACCGGGCCTCTCGGGGACTATGGCTACACCTTC
CAIRTGPLGDYGYTF
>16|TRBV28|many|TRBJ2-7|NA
TGTGCCAGCAGTCCCTATCGTAAAGGCCAGACTTACGAGCAGTACTTC
CASSPYRKGQTYEQYF
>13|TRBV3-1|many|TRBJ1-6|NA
TGTGCCAGCAGTTACGACGGAGGAGGGTCCCTCCACTTT
CASSYDGGGSLHF
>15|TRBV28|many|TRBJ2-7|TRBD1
TGTGCCAGCCATGCATCCGGGACAGGAGGATACGAGCAGTACTTC
CASHASGTGGYEQYF
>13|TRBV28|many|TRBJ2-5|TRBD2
TGTGCCGTCCAATCGGGGGGAGGAGAGACCCAGTACTTC
CAVQSGGGETQYF
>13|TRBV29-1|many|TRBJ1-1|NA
TGCAGCGTTGGACTGGTAAGGGCTGGTGAAGCTTTCTTT
CSVGLVRAGEAFF
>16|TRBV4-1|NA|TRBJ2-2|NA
TGCGCCAGCAGCCAAGAAGGGGGTAGGGACACCGGGGAGCTGTTTTTT
CASSQEGGRDTGELFF
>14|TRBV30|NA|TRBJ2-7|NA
TGTGCCTGGAGTGGGTCCGGAGTCTCCTACGAGCAGTACTTC
CAWSGSGVSYEQYF
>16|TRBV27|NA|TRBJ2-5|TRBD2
TGTGCCAGCAGTCGCCGGACTAGCGGGGGCCAAGAGACCCAGTACTTC
CASSRRTSGGQETQYF
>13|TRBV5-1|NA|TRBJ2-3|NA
TGCGCCAGCAGCCCGGCCCCGGGAGATACGCAGTATTTT
CASSPAPGDTQYF
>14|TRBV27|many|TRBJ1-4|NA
TGTGCCAGCAGCGCCTCGGGGGGCGGTCCCAAACTGTTTTTT
CASSASGGGPKLFF
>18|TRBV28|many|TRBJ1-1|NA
TGTGCCAGCACCTCCCGAGACTACCACAGGGTATTGAACACTGAAGCTTTCTTT
CASTSRDYHRVLNTEAFF
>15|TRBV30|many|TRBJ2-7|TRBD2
TGTGCCTGGAGTGACACCGGGACTAGCGGCTACGAGCAGTACTTC
CAWSDTGTSGYEQYF
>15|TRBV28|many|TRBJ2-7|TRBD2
TGTGCCAGCAGCGCGGGGGGCAGGGTCGACTACGAGCAGTACTTC
CASSAGGRVDYEQYF
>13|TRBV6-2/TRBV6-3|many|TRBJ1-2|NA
TGTGCCAGCAGTTCAGAGGGGGTCTATGGCTACACCTTC
CASSSEGVYGYTF
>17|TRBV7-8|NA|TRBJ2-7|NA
TGTGCCAGCAGCCTAACTAGGACAGTGACACGACACTACGAGCAGTACTTC
CASSLTRTVTRHYEQYF
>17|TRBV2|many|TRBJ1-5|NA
TGTGCCAGCAGTGAGGTGGCTGGGGGCTCTAGCAATCAGCCCCAGCATTTT
CASSEVAGGSSNQPQHF
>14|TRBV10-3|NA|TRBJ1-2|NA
TGTGCCATCAGTGAGTCGGCGGGGGCGTGGGGCTACACCTTC
CAISESAGAWGYTF
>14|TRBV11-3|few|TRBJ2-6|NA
TGTGCCAGCAGCTCCTCCGCAGGGGCCAACGTCCTGACTTTC
CASSSSAGANVLTF
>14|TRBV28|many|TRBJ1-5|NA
TGTGCCAGCAGTTTTGAACAGCGCAATCAGCCCCAGCATTTT
CASSFEQRNQPQHF
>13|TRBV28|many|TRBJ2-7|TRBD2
TGTGCCAGCACCCGGGAGGGGACCTACGAGCAGTACTTC
CASTREGTYEQYF
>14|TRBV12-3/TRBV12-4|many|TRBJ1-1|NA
TGTGCCAGCAATCTACGAACTGCGAACACTGAAGCTTTCTTT
CASNLRTANTEAFF
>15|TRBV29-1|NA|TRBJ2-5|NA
TGCAGCGTTGTGGGCGGGCCCGGGGGGCCAGAGACCCAGTACTTC
CSVVGGPGGPETQYF
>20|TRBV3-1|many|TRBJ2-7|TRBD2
TGTGCCAGCAGACGAAGGAGAAGAACCAGTGGTAGCGGGATTAGGTACGAGCAGTACTTC
CASRRRRRTSGSGIRYEQYF
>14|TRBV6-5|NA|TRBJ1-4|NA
TGTGCCAGCAGTTATACCGGGATAAATGAAAAACTGTTTTTT
CASSYTGINEKLFF
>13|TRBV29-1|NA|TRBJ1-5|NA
TGCAGCGCACAGCGATCCATTGATCAGCCCCAGCATTTT
CSAQRSIDQPQHF
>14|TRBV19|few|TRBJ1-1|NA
TGTGCCAGTAGCCTCGGGGCCCAGAACACTGAAGCTTTCTTT
CASSLGAQNTEAFF
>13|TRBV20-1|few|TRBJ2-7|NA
TGCAGTGCCCGTCCTTTGGAGGTCTACGAGCAGTACTTC
CSARPLEVYEQYF
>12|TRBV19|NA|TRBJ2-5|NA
TGTGCCAGTAGTATCGGCCAGGGAGTTCAGTACTTC
CASSIGQGVQYF
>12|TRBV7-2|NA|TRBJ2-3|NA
TGTGCCAGCAGCCTCTTTCAAGATACGCAGTATTTT
CASSLFQDTQYF
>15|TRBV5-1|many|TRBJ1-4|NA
TGCGCCAGCAGCTTGGACGGGGGGCTCGGGGAAAAACTGTTTTTT
CASSLDGGLGEKLFF
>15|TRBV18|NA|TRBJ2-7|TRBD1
TGTGCCAGCTCACGTTCCGGGACAGGGTCCCACGAGCAGTACTTC
CASSRSGTGSHEQYF
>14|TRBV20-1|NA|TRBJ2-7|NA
TGCAGTGCTAGAGGGACACAAAAAATTTACGAGCAGTACTTC
CSARGTQKIYEQYF
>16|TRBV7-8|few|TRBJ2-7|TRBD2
TGTGCCAGCAGCTTAGAACTAGCGGGAGTTGGCTACGAGCAGTACTTC
CASSLELAGVGYEQYF